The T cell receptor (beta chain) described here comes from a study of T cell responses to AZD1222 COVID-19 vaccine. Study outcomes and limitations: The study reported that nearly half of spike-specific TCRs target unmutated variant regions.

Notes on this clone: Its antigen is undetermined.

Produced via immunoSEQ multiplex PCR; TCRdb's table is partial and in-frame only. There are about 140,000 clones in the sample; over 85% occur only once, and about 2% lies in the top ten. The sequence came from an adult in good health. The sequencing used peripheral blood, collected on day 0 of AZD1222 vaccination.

CDR3 DNA: TGTGCCAGCAGCTTCTCAGGGACTGTATACGAGCAGTACTTC. It specifies CASSFSGTVYEQYF. The chain joins TRBV13 to TRBJ2-7; D perhaps matches TRBD2 (6 bases). The CDR3 is 14 residues long. V lost 3 bases and J lost 4, with 13 bases in between. Per germline, CDR1 PRHDT and CDR2 FYEKMQ (reference sequence).